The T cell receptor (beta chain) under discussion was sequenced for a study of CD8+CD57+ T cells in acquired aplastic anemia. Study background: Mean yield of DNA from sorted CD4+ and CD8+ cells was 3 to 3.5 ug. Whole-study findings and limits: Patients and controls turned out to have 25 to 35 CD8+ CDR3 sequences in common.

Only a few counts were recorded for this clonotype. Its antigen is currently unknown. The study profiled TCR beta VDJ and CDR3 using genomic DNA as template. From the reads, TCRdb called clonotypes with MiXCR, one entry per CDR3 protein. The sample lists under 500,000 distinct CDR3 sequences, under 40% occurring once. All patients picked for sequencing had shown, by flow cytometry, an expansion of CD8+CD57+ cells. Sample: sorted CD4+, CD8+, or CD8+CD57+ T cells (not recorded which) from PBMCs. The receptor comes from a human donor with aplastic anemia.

CDR3 sequence: CASRGPADSYEQYF. The CDR3 DNA sequence: TGTGCCAGCAGAGGCCCGGCAGACTCCTACGAGCAGTACTTC. J is TRBJ2-7 and V is TRBV2; the D is unclear. CDR3 length equals 14 residues. CDR1 and CDR2 from the germline V gene are SNHLY and FYNNEI. Deletions cut 6 bases from V and 0 bases from J, with 12 bases between.